This T cell receptor (beta chain) comes out of a study of blood T cell repertoires in COVID-19. Study in general: Sites in the United States, Italy and Spain provided acute and convalescent COVID-19 samples. T cells, B-cell-depleted T cells, or PBMCs supplied cDNA or gDNA.

Original handling: Quantification of nucleated cells was approximated via reference gene primer amplification. Sequencing was performed with immunoSEQ multiplex PCR; in TCRdb, only in-frame clones are kept and a portion is missing. That table supplies the V and J calls and clone size; D and trimming were determined from the DNA. The table includes a few hundred thousand clones, around 80% detected once. The study drew participants aged about 18 to 95 years from about two dozen US areas. This CDR3 has 15 residues. The germline gives CDR1 GTSNPN, CDR2 SVGIG (reference sequence). The ends lost 2 bases at V and 5 bases at J; junction bases unmatched: 7.

The sample consisted of PBMCs or T cells enriched from blood (not recorded which). V and J are TRBV30 and TRBJ2-1, with 9 bases identical to TRBD2. The clonotype was recovered from a man between 25 and 39 years old with acute COVID-19. CDR3 nucleotides: TGTGCCTGGAGTTCCGCGGGGGGGGTGAACAATGAGCAGTTCTTC. Translation: CAWSSAGGVNNEQFF.